Described below is a single T cell receptor beta chain sequence and its context. Its antigen is not identified. With 60 Vbeta and 13 Jbeta primers, the PCR was carried out. Original handling: The count from a later analysis was tens of millions of unique TCR beta chains, 9.5 million to 13 million of them shared. Clones were read by immunoSEQ multiplex PCR, and TCRdb kept only the in-frame ones, dropping some. From that table come the V and J calls and clone size; the DNA was used to work out D and trimming. The sample carries approximately 120,000 clones, around 72% recorded once. This entry belongs to a study of cytomegalovirus exposure and HLA in healthy donors. Study conclusions and caveats: In vitro experiments confirmed that three CMV-associated chains were specific for CMV antigens. The study assumed roughly uniform donor sequencing depth for presence/absence analyses. According to a later analysis, most TCR beta chains associated with CMV appeared HLA-restricted.

With 1 base removed from V and 3 bases from J, the gap between germline ends came to 11 bases. The CDR3 extends over 15 amino acids. Germline CDR1 is SGHTA and CDR2 is FQGNSA. This receptor was identified in a man between 25 and 39 years old in good health and CMV-seronegative. The source material was PBMCs. The gene calls are TRBV7-2 and TRBJ2-3; D remains ambiguous. CDR3 protein: CASSLVRILTDTQYF. The CDR3 DNA is TGTGCCAGCAGCTTAGTCAGGATCTTGACAGATACGCAGTATTTT.